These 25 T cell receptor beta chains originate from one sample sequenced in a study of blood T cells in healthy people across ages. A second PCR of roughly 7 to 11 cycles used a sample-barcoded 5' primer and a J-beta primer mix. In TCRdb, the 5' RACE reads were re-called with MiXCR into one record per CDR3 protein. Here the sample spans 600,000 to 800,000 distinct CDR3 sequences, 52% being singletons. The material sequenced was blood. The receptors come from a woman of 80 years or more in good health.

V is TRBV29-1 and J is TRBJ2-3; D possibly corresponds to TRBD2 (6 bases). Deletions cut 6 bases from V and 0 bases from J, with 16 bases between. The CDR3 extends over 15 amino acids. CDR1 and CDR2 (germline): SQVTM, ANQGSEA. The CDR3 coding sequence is TGCAGCGTGCCGTGGGACTCGACTAGCACAGATACGCAGTATTTT. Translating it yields CSVPWDSTSTDTQYF.

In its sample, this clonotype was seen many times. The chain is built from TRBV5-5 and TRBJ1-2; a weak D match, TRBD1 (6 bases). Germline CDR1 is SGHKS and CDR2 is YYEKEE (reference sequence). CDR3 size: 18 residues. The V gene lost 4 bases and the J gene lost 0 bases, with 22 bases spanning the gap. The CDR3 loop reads CASSLDRVPRGANYGYTF. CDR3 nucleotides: TGTGCCAGCAGCCTCGACCGGGTCCCCAGGGGAGCTAACTATGGCTACACCTTC.

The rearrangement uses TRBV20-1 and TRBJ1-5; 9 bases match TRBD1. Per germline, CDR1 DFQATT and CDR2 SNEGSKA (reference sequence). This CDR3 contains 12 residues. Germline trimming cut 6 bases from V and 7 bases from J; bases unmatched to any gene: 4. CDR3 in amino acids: CSAGQGKQPQHF. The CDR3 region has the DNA TGCAGTGCAGGACAGGGGAAGCAGCCCCAGCATTTT.

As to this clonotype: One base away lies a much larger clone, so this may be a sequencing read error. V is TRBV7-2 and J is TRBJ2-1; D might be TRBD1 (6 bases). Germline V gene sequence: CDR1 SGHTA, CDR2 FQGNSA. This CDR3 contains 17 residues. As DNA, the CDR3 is TGTGCCAGCAGCCAAACACAGGGAATGCGCTCCCACAATGAGCAGTTCTTC. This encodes CASSQTQGMRSHNEQFF.

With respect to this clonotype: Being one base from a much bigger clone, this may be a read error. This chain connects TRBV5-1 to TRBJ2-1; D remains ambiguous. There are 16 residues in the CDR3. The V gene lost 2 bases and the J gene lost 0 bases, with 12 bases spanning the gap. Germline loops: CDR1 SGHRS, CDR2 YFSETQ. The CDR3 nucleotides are TGCGCCAGCAGCTTAGTAGTGAGAAGCTCCTACAATGAGCAGTTCTTC. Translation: CASSLVVRSSYNEQFF. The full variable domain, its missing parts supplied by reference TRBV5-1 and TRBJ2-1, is KAGVTQTPRYLIKTRGQQVTLSCSPISGHRSVSWYQQTPGQGLQFLFEYFSETQRNKGNFPGRFSGRQFSNSRSEMNVSTLELGDSALYLCASSLVVRSSYNEQFFGPGTRLTVL.

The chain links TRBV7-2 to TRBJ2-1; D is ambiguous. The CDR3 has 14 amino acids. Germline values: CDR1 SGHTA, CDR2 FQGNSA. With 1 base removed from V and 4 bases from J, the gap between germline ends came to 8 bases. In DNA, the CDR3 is TGTGCCAGCAGCTTAGACTTCGTATACAATGAGCAGTTCTTC. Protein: CASSLDFVYNEQFF.

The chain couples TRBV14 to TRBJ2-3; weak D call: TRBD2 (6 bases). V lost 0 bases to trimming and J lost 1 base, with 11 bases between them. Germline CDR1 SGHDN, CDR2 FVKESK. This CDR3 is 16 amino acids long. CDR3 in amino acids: CASSQDPGLRTDTQYF. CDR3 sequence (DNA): TGTGCCAGCAGCCAAGATCCGGGACTCCGCACAGATACGCAGTATTTT.

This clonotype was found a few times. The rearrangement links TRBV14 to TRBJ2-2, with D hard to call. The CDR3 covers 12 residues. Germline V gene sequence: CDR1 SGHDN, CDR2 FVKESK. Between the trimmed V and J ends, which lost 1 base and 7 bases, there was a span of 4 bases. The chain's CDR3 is CASSQVYGELFF. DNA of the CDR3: TGTGCCAGCAGCCAAGTCTACGGGGAGCTGTTTTTT. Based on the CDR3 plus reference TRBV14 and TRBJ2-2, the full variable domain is EAGVTQFPSHSVIEKGQTVTLRCDPISGHDNLYWYRRVMGKEIKFLLHFVKESKQDESGMPNNRFLAERTGGTYSTLKVQPAELEDSGVYFCASSQVYGELFFGEGSRLTVL.

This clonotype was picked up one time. CDR3 loop: CASTRGQVYYEQYF. CDR3 nucleotides: TGTGCCAGCACCCGTGGTCAAGTTTACTACGAGCAGTACTTC. This chain connects TRBV25-1 to TRBJ2-7; D remains ambiguous. This CDR3 has 14 residues. V lost 7 bases to trimming and J lost 3 bases, with 16 bases between them. Germline V gene data show CDR1 as MGHDK and CDR2 as SYGVNS.

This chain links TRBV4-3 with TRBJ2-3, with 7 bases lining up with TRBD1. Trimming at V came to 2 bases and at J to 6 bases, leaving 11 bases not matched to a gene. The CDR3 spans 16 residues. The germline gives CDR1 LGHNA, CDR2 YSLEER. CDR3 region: CASSQPQRQGTDTQYF. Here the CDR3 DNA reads TGCGCCAGCAGCCAACCTCAGAGACAGGGAACGGATACGCAGTATTTT.

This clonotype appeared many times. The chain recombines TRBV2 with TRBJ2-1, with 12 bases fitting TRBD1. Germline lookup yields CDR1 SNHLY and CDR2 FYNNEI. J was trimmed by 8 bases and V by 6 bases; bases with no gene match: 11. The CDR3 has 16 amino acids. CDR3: CASRSLPGQGAYEQFF. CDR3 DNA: TGTGCCAGCAGATCACTGCCGGGACAGGGGGCATATGAGCAGTTCTTC.

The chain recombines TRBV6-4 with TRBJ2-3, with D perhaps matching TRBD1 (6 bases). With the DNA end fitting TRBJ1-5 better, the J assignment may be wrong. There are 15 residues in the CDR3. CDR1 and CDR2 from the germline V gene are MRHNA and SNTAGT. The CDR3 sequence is CASSALAGTTDTQHF. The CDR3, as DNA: TGTGCCAGCAGTGCTCTAGCGGGGACAACAGATACGCAGCATTTT.

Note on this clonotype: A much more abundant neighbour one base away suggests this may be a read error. The DNA of the CDR3 is TGCGCCAGCAGCCCGGACCAGAGGCGCAATGAGCAGTACTTC. Its protein product is CASSPDQRRNEQYF. The V call is TRBV5-1, the J call TRBJ2-5; no firm D call. Trimming pared 4 bases from V and 11 bases from J, leaving 21 bases between. CDR3 length equals 14 residues. Per germline, CDR1 SGHRS and CDR2 YFSETQ.

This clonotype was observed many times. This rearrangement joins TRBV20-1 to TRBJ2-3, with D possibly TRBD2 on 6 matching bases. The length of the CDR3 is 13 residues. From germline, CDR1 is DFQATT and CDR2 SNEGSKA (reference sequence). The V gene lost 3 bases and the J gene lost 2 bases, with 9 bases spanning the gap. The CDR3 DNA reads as TGCAGTGCTAGGCGCGGGATCACAGATACGCAGTATTTT. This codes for CSARRGITDTQYF.

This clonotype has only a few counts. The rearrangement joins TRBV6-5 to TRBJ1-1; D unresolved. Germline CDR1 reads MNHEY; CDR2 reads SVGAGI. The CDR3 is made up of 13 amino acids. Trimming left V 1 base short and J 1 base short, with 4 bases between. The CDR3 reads CASSYYPNTEAFF. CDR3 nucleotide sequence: TGTGCCAGCAGTTACTACCCGAACACTGAAGCTTTCTTT.

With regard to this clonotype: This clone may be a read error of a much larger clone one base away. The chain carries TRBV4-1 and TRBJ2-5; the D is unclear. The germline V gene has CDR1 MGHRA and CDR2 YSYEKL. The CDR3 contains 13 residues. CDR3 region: CASSQEYLETQHF. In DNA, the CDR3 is TGCGCCAGCAGCCAAGAATACTTGGAGACCCAGCACTTC.

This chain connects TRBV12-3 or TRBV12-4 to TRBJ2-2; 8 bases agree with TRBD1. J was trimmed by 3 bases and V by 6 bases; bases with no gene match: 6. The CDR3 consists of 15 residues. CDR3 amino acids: CASSRRGQDTGELFF. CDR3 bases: TGTGCCAGCAGCCGCAGGGGGCAGGACACCGGGGAGCTGTTTTTT.

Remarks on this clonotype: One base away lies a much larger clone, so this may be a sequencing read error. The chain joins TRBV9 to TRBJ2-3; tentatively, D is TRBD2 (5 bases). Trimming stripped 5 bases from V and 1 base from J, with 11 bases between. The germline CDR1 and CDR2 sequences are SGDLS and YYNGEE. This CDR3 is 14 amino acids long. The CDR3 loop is CASRIERGTDTQYF. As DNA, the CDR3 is TGTGCCAGCAGGATCGAGAGGGGCACAGATACGCAGTATTTT.

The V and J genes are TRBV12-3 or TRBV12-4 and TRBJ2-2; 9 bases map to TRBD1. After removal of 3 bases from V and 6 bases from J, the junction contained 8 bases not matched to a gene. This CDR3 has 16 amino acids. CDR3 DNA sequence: TGTGCCAGCAGTTTTCTGGACAGGGGAGGGGCCGGGGAGCTGTTTTTT. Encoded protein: CASSFLDRGGAGELFF.

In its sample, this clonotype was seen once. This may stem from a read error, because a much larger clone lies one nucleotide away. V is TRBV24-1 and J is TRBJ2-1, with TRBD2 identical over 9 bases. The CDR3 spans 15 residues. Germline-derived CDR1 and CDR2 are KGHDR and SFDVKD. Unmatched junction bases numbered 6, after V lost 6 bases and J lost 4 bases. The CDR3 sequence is CATSNLAGQYNEQFF. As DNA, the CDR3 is TGTGCCACCAGTAACCTAGCGGGACAGTACAATGAGCAGTTCTTC.

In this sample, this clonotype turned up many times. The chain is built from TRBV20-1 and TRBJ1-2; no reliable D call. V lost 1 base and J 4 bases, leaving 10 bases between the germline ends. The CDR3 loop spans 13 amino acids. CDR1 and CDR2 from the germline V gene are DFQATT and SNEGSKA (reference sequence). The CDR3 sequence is CSARGGSRYGYTF. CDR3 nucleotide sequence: TGCAGTGCTAGAGGGGGTTCTCGCTATGGCTACACCTTC.

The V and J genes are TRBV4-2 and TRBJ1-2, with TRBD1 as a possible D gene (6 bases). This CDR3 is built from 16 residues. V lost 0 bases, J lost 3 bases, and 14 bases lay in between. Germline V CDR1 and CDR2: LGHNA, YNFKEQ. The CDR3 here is CASSQDPGDNYYGYTF. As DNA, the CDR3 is TGTGCCAGCAGCCAAGATCCGGGGGACAACTACTATGGCTACACCTTC.

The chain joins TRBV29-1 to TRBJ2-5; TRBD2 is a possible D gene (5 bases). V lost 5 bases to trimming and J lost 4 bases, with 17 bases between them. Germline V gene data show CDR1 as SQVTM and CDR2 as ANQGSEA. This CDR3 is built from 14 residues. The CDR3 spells CSVTLAGVIETQYF. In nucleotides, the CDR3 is TGCAGCGTTACCCTGGCCGGGGTGATAGAGACCCAGTACTTC.

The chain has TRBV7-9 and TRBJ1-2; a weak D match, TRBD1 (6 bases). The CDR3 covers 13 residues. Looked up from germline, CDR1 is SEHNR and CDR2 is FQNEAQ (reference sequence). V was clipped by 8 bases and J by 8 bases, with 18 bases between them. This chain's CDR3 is CASGDTGLGGYTF. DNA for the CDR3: TGTGCCAGCGGTGACACAGGGTTGGGAGGCTACACCTTC.

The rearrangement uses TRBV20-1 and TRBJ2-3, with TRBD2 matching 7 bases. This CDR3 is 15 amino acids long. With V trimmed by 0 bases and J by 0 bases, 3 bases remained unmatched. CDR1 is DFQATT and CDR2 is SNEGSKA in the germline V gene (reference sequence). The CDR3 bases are TGCAGTGCTAGAGATACTAGCGCGAGCACAGATACGCAGTATTTT. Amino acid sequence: CSARDTSASTDTQYF.